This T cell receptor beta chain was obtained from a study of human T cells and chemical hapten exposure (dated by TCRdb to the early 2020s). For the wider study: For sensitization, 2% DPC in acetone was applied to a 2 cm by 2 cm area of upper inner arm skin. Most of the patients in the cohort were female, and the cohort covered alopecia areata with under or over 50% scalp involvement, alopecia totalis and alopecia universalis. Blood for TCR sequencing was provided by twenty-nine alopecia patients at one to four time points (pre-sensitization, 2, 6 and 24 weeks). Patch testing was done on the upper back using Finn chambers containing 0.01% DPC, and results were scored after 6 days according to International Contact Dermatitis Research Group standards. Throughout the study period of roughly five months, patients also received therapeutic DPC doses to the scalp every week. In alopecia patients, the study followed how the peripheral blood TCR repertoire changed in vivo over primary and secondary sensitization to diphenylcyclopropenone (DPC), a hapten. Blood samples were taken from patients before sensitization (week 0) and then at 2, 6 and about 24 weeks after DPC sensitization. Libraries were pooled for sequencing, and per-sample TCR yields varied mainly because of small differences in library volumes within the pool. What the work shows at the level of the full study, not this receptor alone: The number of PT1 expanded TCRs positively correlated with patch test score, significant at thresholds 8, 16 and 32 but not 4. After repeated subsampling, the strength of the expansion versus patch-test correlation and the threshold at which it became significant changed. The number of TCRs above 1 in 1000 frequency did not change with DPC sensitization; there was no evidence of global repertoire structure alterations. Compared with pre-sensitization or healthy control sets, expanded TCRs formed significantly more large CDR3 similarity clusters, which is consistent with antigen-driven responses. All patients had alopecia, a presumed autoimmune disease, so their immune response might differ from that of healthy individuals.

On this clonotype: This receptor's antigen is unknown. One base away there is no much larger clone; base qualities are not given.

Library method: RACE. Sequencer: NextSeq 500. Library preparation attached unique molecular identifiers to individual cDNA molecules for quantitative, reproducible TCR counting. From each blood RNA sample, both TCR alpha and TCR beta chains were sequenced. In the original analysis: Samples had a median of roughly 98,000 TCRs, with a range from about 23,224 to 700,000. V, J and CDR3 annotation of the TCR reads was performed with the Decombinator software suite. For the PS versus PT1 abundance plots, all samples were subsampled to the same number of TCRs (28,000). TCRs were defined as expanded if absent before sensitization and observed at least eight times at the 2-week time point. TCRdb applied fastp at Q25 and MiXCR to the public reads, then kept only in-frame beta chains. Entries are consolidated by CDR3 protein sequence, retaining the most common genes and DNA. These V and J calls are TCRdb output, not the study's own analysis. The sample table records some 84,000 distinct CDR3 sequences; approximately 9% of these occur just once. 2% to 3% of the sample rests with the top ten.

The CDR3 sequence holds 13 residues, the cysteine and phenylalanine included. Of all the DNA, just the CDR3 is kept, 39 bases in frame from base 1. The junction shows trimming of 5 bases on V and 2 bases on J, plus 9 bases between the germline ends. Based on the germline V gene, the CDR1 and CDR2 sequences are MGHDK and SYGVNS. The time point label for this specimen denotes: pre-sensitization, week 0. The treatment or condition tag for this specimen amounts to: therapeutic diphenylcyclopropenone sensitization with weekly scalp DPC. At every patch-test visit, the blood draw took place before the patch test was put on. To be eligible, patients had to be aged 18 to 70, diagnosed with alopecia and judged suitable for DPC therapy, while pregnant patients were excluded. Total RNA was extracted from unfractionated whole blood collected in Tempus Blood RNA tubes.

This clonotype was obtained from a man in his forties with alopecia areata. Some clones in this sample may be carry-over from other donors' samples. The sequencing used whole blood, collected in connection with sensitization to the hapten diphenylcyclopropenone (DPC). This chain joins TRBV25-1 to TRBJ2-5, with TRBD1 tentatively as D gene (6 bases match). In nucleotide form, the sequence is TGTGCCAGCAGTCAAACAGGGCAAGAGACCCAGTACTTC. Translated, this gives CASSQTGQETQYF.